A selection of T cell receptor beta chains follows, all from one sample in a study of blood T cell repertoires in COVID-19. The assay was immunoSEQ multiplex PCR, and TCRdb's table has in-frame clones only and misses some. The repertoire holds about 370,000 clones, with 85% to 90% as singletons. Sequencing input: PBMCs or T cells enriched from blood (not recorded which). Receptors originate from a man in his late teens or twenties who had recovered from COVID-19. The CDR3 runs from the conserved cysteine through the conserved F or W. D genes are given only for firm matches. Some rows have no size entry. The others give once, few or many, or a class for an expanded clone.

j_call v_call d_call clone_size cdr3_aa cdr3_nt
TRBJ1-2 TRBV11-2 - - CASTPSNYGYTF TGTGCCAGCACCCCATCTAACTATGGCTACACCTTC
TRBJ2-3 TRBV5-1 TRBD2 - CASSINPGLAGTTDTQYF TGCGCCAGCAGCATCAACCCGGGACTAGCGGGGACCACAGATACGCAGTATTTT
TRBJ1-4 TRBV28 - - CASRGGDLNEKLFF TGTGCCAGCAGGGGGGGGGACCTTAATGAAAAACTGTTTTTT
TRBJ2-7 TRBV2 TRBD1 once CASSQGAGYEQYF TGTGCCAGCAGTCAGGGGGCGGGGTACGAGCAGTACTTC
TRBJ2-5 TRBV9 TRBD1 - CASSVATGGHETQYF TGTGCCAGCAGCGTAGCTACAGGGGGTCATGAGACCCAGTACTTC
TRBJ2-7 TRBV2 TRBD1 - CASSELGTGGYEQYF TGTGCCAGCAGTGAATTAGGGACAGGGGGTTACGAGCAGTACTTC
TRBJ1-1 TRBV27 TRBD1 - CASSIGTGNTEAFF TGTGCCAGCAGTATAGGGACAGGGAACACTGAAGCTTTCTTT
TRBJ2-7 TRBV3-1/TRBV3-2 TRBD2 - CASSQVVAGGPYSEQYF TGTGCCAGCAGCCAAGTCGTAGCGGGGGGGCCATATTCCGAGCAGTACTTC
TRBJ2-7 TRBV30 - - CAWSDIGSYEQYF TGTGCCTGGAGTGACATAGGGAGCTACGAGCAGTACTTC
TRBJ2-3 TRBV7-8 - - CASSLLWDNTDTQYF TGTGCCAGCAGCTTACTCTGGGACAACACAGATACGCAGTATTTT
TRBJ1-1 TRBV30 - - CAWSADRQQAAFF TGTGCCTGGAGTGCTGACAGGCAACAAGCGGCTTTCTTT
TRBJ1-2 TRBV4-3 TRBD1 - CASSQDLQSGQGKDGYTF TGCGCCAGCAGCCAAGACCTTCAAAGCGGACAGGGGAAGGATGGCTACACCTTC
TRBJ2-2 TRBV18 - - CASSLTGSTGELFF TGTGCCAGCTCCTTAACAGGGAGCACCGGGGAGCTGTTTTTT
TRBJ1-1 TRBV12-3/TRBV12-4 TRBD1 once CASSQGANTEAFF TGTGCCAGCTCGCAGGGGGCTAACACTGAAGCTTTCTTT
TRBJ2-7 TRBV28 TRBD2 once CASGAAGLAGPLEQYF TGTGCCAGCGGGGCCGCCGGACTAGCGGGACCTCTCGAGCAGTACTTC
TRBJ2-7 TRBV7-9 - - CASSLTGYEQYF TGTGCCAGCAGCTTGACAGGCTACGAGCAGTACTTC
TRBJ2-1 TRBV19 TRBD1 - CASSIDRTGSYNEQFF TGTGCCAGTAGTATAGACCGGACAGGGTCCTACAATGAGCAGTTCTTC
TRBJ1-6 TRBV7-9 - - CASSPLGGPNSPLHF TGTGCCAGCAGCCCCCTGGGGGGGCCAAATTCACCCCTCCACTTT
TRBJ2-2 TRBV12-5 - - CASRTEMNTGELFF TGTGCTAGTCGGACAGAGATGAACACCGGGGAGCTGTTTTTT
TRBJ2-7 TRBV5-1 TRBD2 - CASSLPGTIPYEQYF TGCGCCAGCAGCCTCCCCGGGACTATCCCCTACGAGCAGTACTTC
TRBJ2-7 TRBV9 - - CASSVREDRYEQYF TGTGCCAGCAGCGTACGGGAAGACCGCTACGAGCAGTACTTC
TRBJ1-2 TRBV3-1/TRBV3-2 TRBD1 - CASSQDPVLHTTGGDGYTF TGTGCCAGCAGCCAAGACCCCGTTCTTCACACCACAGGGGGCGATGGCTACACCTTC
TRBJ2-3 TRBV2 TRBD2 - CARAGVGTDTQYF TGTGCCAGAGCGGGGGTTGGGACAGATACGCAGTATTTT
TRBJ1-5 TRBV3-1/TRBV3-2 - - CASSPRQANQPQHF TGTGCCAGCAGCCCACGACAGGCGAATCAGCCCCAGCATTTT
TRBJ1-5 TRBV19 - - CASSIDPSGLQPQHF TGTGCCAGTAGTATAGACCCTAGCGGCCTTCAGCCCCAGCATTTT